The clone carrying this T cell receptor beta chain was counted only a few times. It was with unique molecular identifiers that the TCRbeta library was prepared. One entry per CDR3 protein results from TCRdb running MiXCR on the PCR reads. The sample shows over 90,000 distinct CDR3 sequences, approximately 5.4% of them seen only once. These data belong to a study of T-cell reconstitution after alpha-beta-depleted transplantation in children. The germline gives CDR1 DFQATT, CDR2 SNEGSKA (reference sequence). The CDR3 runs to 14 residues. The specimen was PBMCs, mostly from graft donor cells, collected 60 days after TCRalphabeta/CD19-depleted stem cell transplant. The gene calls are TRBV20-1 and TRBJ2-1, with 7 positions matching TRBD2. This receptor was obtained from a female patient between 2 and 15 years old who had a stem cell transplant for Fanconi anemia, so the T cells may come from the graft donor. CDR3 residues: CSARTLAGYNEQFF. The CDR3 DNA sequence: TGCAGCGCACGAACCTTAGCGGGTTACAATGAGCAGTTCTTC.